Detailed here is one T cell receptor (beta chain). The data were obtained in a study of blood T cell repertoires in COVID-19. Study-level information: T cells, B-cell-depleted T cells, or PBMCs supplied cDNA or gDNA.

In the study's own analysis: Reference gene primer amplification gave nucleated cell count estimates. Clones were sequenced by immunoSEQ multiplex PCR, and TCRdb holds only the in-frame ones, with some missing. V and J calls and clone size are given by that table; D and trimming were obtained from the DNA. The data show about 110,000 clones, with around four fifths seen just once and roughly 4% held by the top ten. The germline CDR1 and CDR2 sequences are MGHRA and YSYEKL. This CDR3 comprises 19 residues. Trimming cost V 0 bases and J 2 bases, with 22 bases left between them. The chain employs TRBV4-1 and TRBJ1-1; D is undetermined. This clonotype was obtained from a man aged 65 to 85 with acute or convalescent COVID-19. The sample was peripheral blood. This CDR3 reads CASSQDEIAARRTNTEAFF. CDR3 nucleotides: TGCGCCAGCAGCCAAGATGAGATAGCGGCCAGGAGAACCAACACTGAAGCTTTCTTT.